Following are 25 T cell receptor beta chains from one sample sequenced in a study of cytomegalovirus exposure and HLA in healthy donors. Some clones are missing from TCRdb's copy, which holds only in-frame ones; the method was immunoSEQ multiplex PCR. The repertoire holds about 84,000 clones, with roughly 93% as singletons. Sequencing was performed on PBMCs. The receptors shown here come from a man aged 25-45 years in good health and CMV-seronegative.

The rearrangement uses TRBV7-8 and TRBJ2-1, with TRBD2 as a possible D gene (6 bases). The ends were cut back, 1 base at V and 6 bases at J, with 16 bases in the middle. Germline V CDR1 and CDR2: SGHVS, FQNEAQ. The CDR3 extends over 16 amino acids. The CDR3, as DNA: TGTGCCAGCAGCTTAGTTCTTGGAGGGAGAATCAATGAGCAGTTCTTC. The encoded protein is CASSLVLGGRINEQFF.

This chain uses TRBV11-2 with TRBJ1-5; D remains ambiguous. V lost 7 bases to trimming and J lost 2 bases, with 24 bases between them. Germline loops: CDR1 SGHAT, CDR2 FQNNGV. There are 18 residues in the CDR3. The CDR3 coding sequence is TGTGCCAGCACTTCCACAGAGCCCCAAGTCGATGGCAATCAGCCCCAGCATTTT. The encoded protein is CASTSTEPQVDGNQPQHF.

The rearrangement joins TRBV7-3 to TRBJ1-5, with a tentative D call TRBD1 (5 bases). The CDR3 totals 18 residues. V shed 5 bases and J shed 2 bases, with 22 bases lying between them. Germline CDR1 is SGHTA and CDR2 is FQGTGA. CDR3 in DNA: TGTGCCAGCAGCAAAAAACCCCCAGGGATAAACGGCAATCAGCCCCAGCATTTT. Amino acid sequence: CASSKKPPGINGNQPQHF.

The genes are TRBV9 and TRBJ2-2; 11 bases map to TRBD2. Germline CDR1 and CDR2: SGDLS and YYNGEE. This CDR3 has 16 residues. V shed 4 bases and J 5 bases; nucleotides not matched to a gene: 7. The CDR3: CASSLTTSGKTGELFF. As DNA, the CDR3 is TGTGCCAGCAGCTTAACGACTAGCGGGAAAACCGGGGAGCTGTTTTTT. Filled out from reference TRBV9 and TRBJ2-2, the complete variable domain reads DSGVTQTPKHLITATGQRVTLRCSPRSGDLSVYWYQQSLDQGLQFLIQYYNGEERAKGNILERFSAQQFPDLHSELNLSSLELGDSALYFCASSLTTSGKTGELFFGEGSRLTVL.

The table lists this clone with a few counts. This chain uses TRBV19 with TRBJ2-2; tentative D call: TRBD2 (5 bases). CDR1 is LNHDA and CDR2 is SQIVND in the germline V gene (reference sequence). The CDR3 has 15 amino acids. Trimming pared 3 bases from V and 6 bases from J, leaving 14 bases between. The CDR3 DNA is TGTGCCAGTAGTATTCGAGGGAATCCTCCCGGGGAGCTGTTTTTT. It translates to CASSIRGNPPGELFF.

V is TRBV25-1 and J is TRBJ1-1, with 7 positions matching TRBD1. CDR3 length equals 13 residues. CDR1 is MGHDK, CDR2 SYGVNS, per germline. The junction had 3 bases not matched to a gene; V was cut back by 5 bases and J by 3 bases. The DNA of the CDR3 is TGTGCCAGCAGTAACACAGGGGACACTGAAGCTTTCTTT. Translated: CASSNTGDTEAFF.

V and J are TRBV28 and TRBJ2-7, with TRBD2 identical over 11 bases. V was clipped by 4 bases and J by 2 bases; unmatched bases: 7. Germline loops: CDR1 MDHEN, CDR2 SYDVKM. CDR3 length: 16 amino acids. The chain's CDR3 is CASSSETSGSTYEQYF. The CDR3 DNA reads as TGTGCCAGCAGTTCGGAAACTAGCGGGAGTACCTACGAGCAGTACTTC.

This chain connects TRBV7-9 to TRBJ1-1; no firm D call. CDR1 and CDR2 from the germline V gene are SEHNR and FQNEAQ (reference sequence). This CDR3 is 13 amino acids long. Trimming took off 2 bases at V and 6 bases at J, with 10 bases between the two ends. CDR3 region: CASSLSSGAEAFF. CDR3 bases: TGTGCCAGCAGCTTAAGCTCGGGAGCTGAAGCTTTCTTT.

V gene TRBV10-3 combines with J gene TRBJ1-5, with TRBD1 matching over 8 bases. Germline lookup yields CDR1 ENHRY and CDR2 SYGVKD. This CDR3 has 15 amino acids. V lost 6 bases to trimming and J lost 3 bases; unmatched junction nucleotides: 7. DNA of the CDR3: TGTGCCATCAGCGGGACAGGACAAAACAATCAGCCCCAGCATTTT. Translation: CAISGTGQNNQPQHF.

J is TRBJ1-1 and V is TRBV6-5, with D possibly matching TRBD1 (5 bases). Germline values: CDR1 MNHEY, CDR2 SVGAGI. The CDR3 sequence is 15 residues long. V was trimmed by 6 bases and J by 0 bases, leaving 14 bases between them. In DNA, the CDR3 is TGTGCCAGCAGCCCTATTCAGGGCTTGAACACTGAAGCTTTCTTT. It encodes CASSPIQGLNTEAFF.

The chain combines TRBV2 with TRBJ1-4; TRBD1 matches 11 bases. Germline lookup yields CDR1 SNHLY and CDR2 FYNNEI. The V gene end was trimmed by 7 bases and the J gene end by 10 bases; junction bases not matched to a gene: 8. The CDR3 consists of 14 residues. The CDR3 region is CASTRTGGARKLFF. CDR3 in DNA: TGTGCCAGCACAAGGACAGGGGGCGCGAGAAAACTGTTTTTT.

The chain joins TRBV30 to TRBJ1-3, with unresolved D. Germline lookup yields CDR1 GTSNPN and CDR2 SVGIG (reference sequence). V was shortened by 3 bases and J by 9 bases, with 12 bases between the two germline ends. CDR3 size: 12 residues. The CDR3 DNA reads TGTGCCTGGAGAACCCCGGGTGCCACCATATATTTT. It codes for CAWRTPGATIYF.

The J gene is TRBJ2-7, the V gene TRBV4-1; a possible D gene is TRBD1 (6 bases). Trimming removed 1 base from V and 6 bases from J, with 25 bases in between. From germline, CDR1 is MGHRA and CDR2 YSYEKL. This CDR3 is built from 18 residues. The CDR3 DNA reads TGCGCCAGCAGCCAAGTAAGTTCTGTCCAGGGGCGCGGGTCCGAGCAGTACTTC. Amino acid sequence: CASSQVSSVQGRGSEQYF.

This clone showed up just once. As DNA, the CDR3 is TGTGCCAGTAAGTCTCAGCGCTGGCCCCAGCCCCAGCATTTT. It encodes CASKSQRWPQPQHF. This chain connects TRBV19 to TRBJ1-5, with D hard to call. This CDR3 spans 14 amino acids. CDR1 and CDR2 from the germline V gene are LNHDA and SQIVND (reference sequence). V was shortened by 7 bases and J by 7 bases, with 17 bases between the two germline ends. Using reference TRBV19 and TRBJ1-5 for the parts outside the CDR3, the full variable domain is DGGITQSPKYLFRKEGQNVTLSCEQNLNHDAMYWYRQDPGQGLRLIYYSQIVNDFQKGDIAEGYSVSREKKESFPLTVTSAQKNPTAFYLCASKSQRWPQPQHFGDGTRLSIL.

There are a few counts of this clone. The chain is built from TRBV6-5 and TRBJ2-7, with a tentative D call TRBD2 (6 bases). The V end lost 5 bases, the J end lost 3 bases, and 14 bases lay between the germline ends. Germline CDR1 reads MNHEY; CDR2 reads SVGAGI. The CDR3 totals 14 residues. Here the CDR3 DNA reads TGTGCCAGCAGTCCCGGGACTCTCCTCTACGAGCAGTACTTC. It yields the protein CASSPGTLLYEQYF.

The chain has TRBV5-1 and TRBJ1-4; maybe TRBD1 (5 bases). This CDR3 contains 16 residues. The V gene lost 0 bases and the J gene lost 7 bases, with 16 bases spanning the gap. CDR1 is SGHRS, CDR2 YFSETQ, per germline. The CDR3, as DNA: TGCGCCAGCAGCTTGGCGTATCTGCAGGGAAGTGAAAAACTGTTTTTT. As protein: CASSLAYLQGSEKLFF.

The chain employs TRBV13 and TRBJ1-1, with D perhaps TRBD1 (6 bases). In germline, CDR1 is PRHDT, CDR2 FYEKMQ (reference sequence). CDR3 length: 14 amino acids. V lost 5 bases to trimming and J lost 0 bases, with 10 bases between them. CDR3 amino acids: CASSPRGLNTEAFF. The CDR3 nucleotides are TGTGCCAGCAGCCCAAGGGGGTTGAACACTGAAGCTTTCTTT.

The chain is built from TRBV28 and TRBJ2-7, with TRBD1 identical over 11 bases. CDR3 length: 12 amino acids. Trimming at V came to 9 bases and at J to 3 bases, leaving 1 base not matched to a gene. Germline assignment: CDR1 MDHEN and CDR2 SYDVKM. CDR3 sequence reads: CASGTGGYEQYF. Here the CDR3 DNA reads TGTGCCAGTGGGACAGGGGGCTACGAGCAGTACTTC.

The chain is built from TRBV5-1 and TRBJ1-1; 8 bases are a match to TRBD1. CDR1 SGHRS and CDR2 YFSETQ come from the germline V gene. J lost 2 bases, V lost 3 bases, and 3 bases had no gene match. The CDR3 spans 14 residues. DNA of the CDR3: TGCGCCAGCAGCTCGACAGGGGCCAACACTGAAGCTTTCTTT. Translating gives CASSSTGANTEAFF.

This chain links TRBV28 with TRBJ2-7; 8 bases are a match to TRBD1. Germline V gene lookup returns CDR1 MDHEN and CDR2 SYDVKM. Unmatched junction bases numbered 11, after V lost 5 bases and J lost 2 bases. CDR3 length equals 16 residues. The CDR3 DNA follows: TGTGCCAGCAGTGGCGAGAGGACAGGGCCTACCTACGAGCAGTACTTC. Its protein product is CASSGERTGPTYEQYF. Variable domain in full (rest from reference TRBV28 and TRBJ2-7): DVKVTQSSRYLVKRTGEKVFLECVQDMDHENMFWYRQDPGLGLRLIYFSYDVKMKEKGDIPEGYSVSREKKERFSLILESASTNQTSMYLCASSGERTGPTYEQYFGPGTRLTVT.

This clone was seen only once. The rearrangement links TRBV7-2 to TRBJ2-3; 8 nucleotides align to TRBD2. After removal of 4 bases from V and 2 bases from J, the junction contained 11 bases not matched to a gene. CDR3 length: 17 residues. Germline V gene lookup returns CDR1 SGHTA and CDR2 FQGNSA. The CDR3 DNA follows: TGTGCCAGCAGCTATATGCCCGGGGGGGGGACCACAGATACGCAGTATTTT. Its protein is CASSYMPGGGTTDTQYF.

The chain carries TRBV11-1 and TRBJ2-5, with a possible D match to TRBD1 (6 bases). Germline V lookup: CDR1 SGHAT, CDR2 FQDESV (reference sequence). Trimming took 6 bases from V and 2 from J, leaving 13 bases between them. CDR3 length: 14 residues. CDR3 DNA: TGTGCCAGCAGGACCGGACAGAAGCAAGAGACCCAGTACTTC. Translated: CASRTGQKQETQYF.

The V and J genes are TRBV6-1 and TRBJ2-2; 11 bases align to TRBD2. Germline V gives CDR1 MNHNS, CDR2 SASEGT. The junction had 9 bases not matched to a gene; V was cut back by 2 bases and J by 4 bases. The CDR3 extends over 18 amino acids. The CDR3 nucleotides are TGTGCCAGCAGTGAATCGGTAGCGGGGGGGCGTTTCACCGGGGAGCTGTTTTTT. Translated: CASSESVAGGRFTGELFF.

The chain joins TRBV27 to TRBJ2-3, with 10 bases that match TRBD1. Germline V gene sequence: CDR1 MNHEY, CDR2 SMNVEV (reference sequence). The CDR3 spans 15 residues. The V and J ends lost 8 bases and 3 bases, in that order; junction bases with no gene match: 8. The CDR3 sequence: CASRRPGQGTDTQYF. As DNA, the CDR3 is TGTGCCAGCCGACGACCGGGACAGGGGACAGATACGCAGTATTTT.

The V and J genes are TRBV25-1 and TRBJ2-7; 8 nucleotides agree with TRBD2. CDR3 length: 13 amino acids. J gave up 5 bases and V 8 bases, and 8 bases lay outside the gene matches. The germline gives CDR1 MGHDK, CDR2 SYGVNS. The CDR3 loop reads CASGAGGVHEQYF. CDR3 coding DNA: TGTGCCAGCGGCGCGGGGGGAGTCCACGAGCAGTACTTC.